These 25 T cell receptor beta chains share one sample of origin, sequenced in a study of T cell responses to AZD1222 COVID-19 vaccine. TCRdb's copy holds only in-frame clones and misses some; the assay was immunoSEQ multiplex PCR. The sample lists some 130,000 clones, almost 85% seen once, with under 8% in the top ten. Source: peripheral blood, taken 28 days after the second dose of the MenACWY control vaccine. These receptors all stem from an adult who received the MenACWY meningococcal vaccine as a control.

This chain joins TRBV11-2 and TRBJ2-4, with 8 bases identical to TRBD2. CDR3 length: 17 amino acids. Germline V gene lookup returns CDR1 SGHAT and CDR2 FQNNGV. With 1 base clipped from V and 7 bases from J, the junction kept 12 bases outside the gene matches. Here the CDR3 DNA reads TGTGCCAGCAGCTTAGGCCCCGGGAGGGCAACCACCAACATTCAGTACTTC. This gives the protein CASSLGPGRATTNIQYF.

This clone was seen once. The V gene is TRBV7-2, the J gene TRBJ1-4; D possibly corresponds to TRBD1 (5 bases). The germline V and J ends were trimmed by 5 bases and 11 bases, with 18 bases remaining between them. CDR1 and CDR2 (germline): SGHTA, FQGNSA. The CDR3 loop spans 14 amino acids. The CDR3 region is CASSVAGARGKLFF. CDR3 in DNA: TGTGCCAGCAGCGTCGCCGGGGCCCGTGGTAAACTGTTTTTT.

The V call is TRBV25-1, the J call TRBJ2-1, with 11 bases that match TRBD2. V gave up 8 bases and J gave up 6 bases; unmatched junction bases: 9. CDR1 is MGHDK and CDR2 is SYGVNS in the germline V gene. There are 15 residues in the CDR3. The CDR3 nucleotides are TGTGCCAGCGCCGGGACTAGCGGAATACTCAATGAGCAGTTCTTC. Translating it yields CASAGTSGILNEQFF. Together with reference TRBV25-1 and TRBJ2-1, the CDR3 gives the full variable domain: EADIYQTPRYLVIGTGKKITLECSQTMGHDKMYWYQQDPGMELHLIHYSYGVNSTEKGDLSSESTVSRIRTEHFPLTLESARPSHTSQYLCASAGTSGILNEQFFGPGTRLTVL.

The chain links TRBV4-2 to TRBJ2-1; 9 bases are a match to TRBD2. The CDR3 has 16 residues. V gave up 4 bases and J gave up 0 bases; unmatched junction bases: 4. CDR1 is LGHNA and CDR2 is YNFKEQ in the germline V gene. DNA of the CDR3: TGTGCCAGCAGCCGAGTAGCGGGGGCCTCCTACAATGAGCAGTTCTTC. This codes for CASSRVAGASYNEQFF.

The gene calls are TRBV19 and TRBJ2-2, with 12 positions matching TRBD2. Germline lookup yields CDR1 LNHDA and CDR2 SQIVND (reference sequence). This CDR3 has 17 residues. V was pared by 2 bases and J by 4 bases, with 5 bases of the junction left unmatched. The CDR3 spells CASSISGLAGFTGELFF. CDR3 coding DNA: TGTGCCAGTAGTATATCCGGACTAGCGGGGTTCACCGGGGAGCTGTTTTTT.

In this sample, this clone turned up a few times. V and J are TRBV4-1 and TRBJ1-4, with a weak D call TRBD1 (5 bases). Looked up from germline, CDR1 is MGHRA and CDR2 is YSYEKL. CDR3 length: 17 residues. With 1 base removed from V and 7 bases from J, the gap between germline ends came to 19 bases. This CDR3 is CASSQVRDGDVGEKLFF. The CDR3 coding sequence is TGCGCCAGCAGCCAAGTACGGGACGGGGATGTGGGTGAAAAACTGTTTTTT.

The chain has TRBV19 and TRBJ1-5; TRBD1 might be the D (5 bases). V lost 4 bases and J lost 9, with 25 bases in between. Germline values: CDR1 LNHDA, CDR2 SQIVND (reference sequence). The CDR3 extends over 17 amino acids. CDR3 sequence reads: CASSTRHPSRADRPQHF. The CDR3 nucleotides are TGTGCCAGTAGTACCCGACACCCATCCAGGGCCGATAGGCCCCAGCATTTT.

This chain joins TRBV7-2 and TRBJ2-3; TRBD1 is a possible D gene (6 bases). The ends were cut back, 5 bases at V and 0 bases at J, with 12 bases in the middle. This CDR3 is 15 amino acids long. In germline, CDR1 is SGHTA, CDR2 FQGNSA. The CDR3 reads CASSPTDRSTDTQYF. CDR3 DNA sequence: TGTGCCAGCAGCCCAACGGACAGAAGCACAGATACGCAGTATTTT.

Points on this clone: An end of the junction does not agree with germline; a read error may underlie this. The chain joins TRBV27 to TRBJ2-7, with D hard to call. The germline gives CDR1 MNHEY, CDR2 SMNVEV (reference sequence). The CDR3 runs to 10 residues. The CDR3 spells CASTPPIGHF. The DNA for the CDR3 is TGTGCCAGCACCCCCCCCATAGGGCACTTC.

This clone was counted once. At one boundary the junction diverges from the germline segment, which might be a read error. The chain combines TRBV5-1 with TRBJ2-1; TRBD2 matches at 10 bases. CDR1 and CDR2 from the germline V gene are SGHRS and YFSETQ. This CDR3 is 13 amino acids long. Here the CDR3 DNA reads TGCGCCAGCACCTTGACCGGGACTAGCGTCCCGTTCTTC. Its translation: CASTLTGTSVPFF.

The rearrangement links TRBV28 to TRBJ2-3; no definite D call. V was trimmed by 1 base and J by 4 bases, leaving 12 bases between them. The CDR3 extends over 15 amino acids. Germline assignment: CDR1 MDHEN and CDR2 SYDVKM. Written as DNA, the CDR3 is TGTGCCAGCAGTTTATTTCGTCTAGTTGCAGATACGCAGTATTTT. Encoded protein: CASSLFRLVADTQYF.

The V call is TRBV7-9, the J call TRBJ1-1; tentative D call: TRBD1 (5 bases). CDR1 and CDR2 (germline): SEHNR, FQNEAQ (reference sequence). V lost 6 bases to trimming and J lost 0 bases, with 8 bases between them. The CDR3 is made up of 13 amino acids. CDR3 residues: CASRQGLNTEAFF. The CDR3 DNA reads TGTGCCAGCAGGCAGGGTCTGAACACTGAAGCTTTCTTT.

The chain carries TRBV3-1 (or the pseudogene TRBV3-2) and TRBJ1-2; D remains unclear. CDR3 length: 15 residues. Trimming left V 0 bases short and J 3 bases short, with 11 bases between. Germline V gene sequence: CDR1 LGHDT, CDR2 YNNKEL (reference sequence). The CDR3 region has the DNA TGTGCCAGCAGCCAAGACCAGGCGACCCACTATGGCTACACCTTC. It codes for CASSQDQATHYGYTF.

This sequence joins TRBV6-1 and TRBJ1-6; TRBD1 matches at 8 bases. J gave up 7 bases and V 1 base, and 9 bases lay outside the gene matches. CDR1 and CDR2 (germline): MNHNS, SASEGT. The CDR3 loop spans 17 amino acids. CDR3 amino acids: CASSEVMQGARNSPLHF. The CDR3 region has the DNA TGTGCCAGCAGTGAAGTTATGCAGGGGGCGCGAAATTCACCCCTCCACTTT.

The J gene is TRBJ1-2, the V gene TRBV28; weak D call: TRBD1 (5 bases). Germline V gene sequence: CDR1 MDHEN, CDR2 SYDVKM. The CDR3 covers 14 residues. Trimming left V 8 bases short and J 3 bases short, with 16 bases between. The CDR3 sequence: CASSIEGRHYGYTF. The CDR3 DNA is TGTGCCAGCTCCATTGAGGGGCGACACTATGGCTACACCTTC.

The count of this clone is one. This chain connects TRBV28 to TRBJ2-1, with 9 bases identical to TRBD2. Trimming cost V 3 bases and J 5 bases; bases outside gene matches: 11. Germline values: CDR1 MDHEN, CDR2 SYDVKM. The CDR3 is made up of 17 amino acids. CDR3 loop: CASSFLGFKRGDNEQFF. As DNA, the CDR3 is TGTGCCAGCAGTTTTTTAGGTTTTAAGCGGGGGGACAATGAGCAGTTCTTC. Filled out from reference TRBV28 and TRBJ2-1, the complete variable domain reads DVKVTQSSRYLVKRTGEKVFLECVQDMDHENMFWYRQDPGLGLRLIYFSYDVKMKEKGDIPEGYSVSREKKERFSLILESASTNQTSMYLCASSFLGFKRGDNEQFFGPGTRLTVL.

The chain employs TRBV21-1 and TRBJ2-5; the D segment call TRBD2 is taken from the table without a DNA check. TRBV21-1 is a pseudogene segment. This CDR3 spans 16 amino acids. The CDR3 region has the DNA TGTGCCAGCAGCAAAGGACCAGCGGGGGGGGAAGAGACCCAGTACTTC. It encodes CASSKGPAGGEETQYF.

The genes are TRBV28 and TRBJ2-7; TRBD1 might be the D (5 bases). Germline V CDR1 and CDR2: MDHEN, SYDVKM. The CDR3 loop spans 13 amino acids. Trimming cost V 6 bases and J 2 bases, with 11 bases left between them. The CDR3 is CASRKGSPYEQYV. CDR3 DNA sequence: TGTGCCAGCAGAAAGGGGTCCCCCTACGAGCAGTACGTC.

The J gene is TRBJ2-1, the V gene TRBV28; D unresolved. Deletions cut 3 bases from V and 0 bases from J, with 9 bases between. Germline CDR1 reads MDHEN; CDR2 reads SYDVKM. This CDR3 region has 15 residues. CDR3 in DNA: TGTGCCAGCAGTTTGGCAACACTCTCCTACAATGAGCAGTTCTTC. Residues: CASSLATLSYNEQFF.

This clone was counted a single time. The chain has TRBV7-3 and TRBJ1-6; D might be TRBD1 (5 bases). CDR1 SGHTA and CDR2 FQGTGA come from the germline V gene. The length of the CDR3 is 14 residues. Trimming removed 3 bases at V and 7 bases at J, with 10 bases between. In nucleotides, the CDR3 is TGTGCCAGCAGCTTGGGGACGGAGAATTCACCCCTCCACTTT. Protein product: CASSLGTENSPLHF.

DNA of the CDR3: TGTGCCAGCAGTCGTATTAGGGATGAGCAGTTCTTC. Translating gives CASSRIRDEQFF. The chain combines TRBV27 with TRBJ2-1; D not resolved. Trimming removed 5 bases at V and 8 bases at J, with 10 bases between. The CDR3 length is 12 residues. Germline lookup yields CDR1 MNHEY and CDR2 SMNVEV (reference sequence).

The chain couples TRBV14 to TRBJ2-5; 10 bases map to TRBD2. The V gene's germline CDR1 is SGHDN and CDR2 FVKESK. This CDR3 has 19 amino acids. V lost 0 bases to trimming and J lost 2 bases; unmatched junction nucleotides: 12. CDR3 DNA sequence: TGTGCCAGCAGCCAAGATTGGCGAGCGGGGGGGCCAAGGCAAGAGACCCAGTACTTC. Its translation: CASSQDWRAGGPRQETQYF.

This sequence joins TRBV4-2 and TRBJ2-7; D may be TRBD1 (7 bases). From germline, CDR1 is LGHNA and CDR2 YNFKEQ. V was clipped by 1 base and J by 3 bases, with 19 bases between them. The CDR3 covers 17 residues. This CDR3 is CASSQVGGGTEFYEQYF. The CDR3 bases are TGTGCCAGCAGCCAAGTGGGGGGTGGGACAGAGTTCTACGAGCAGTACTTC.

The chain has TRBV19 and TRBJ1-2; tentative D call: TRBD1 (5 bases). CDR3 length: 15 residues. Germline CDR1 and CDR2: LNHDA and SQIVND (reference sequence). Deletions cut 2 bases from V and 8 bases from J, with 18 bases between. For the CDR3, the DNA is TGTGCCAGTAGTATAAAGGGACGGACCGGGGGAGGCTACACCTTC. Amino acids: CASSIKGRTGGGYTF.

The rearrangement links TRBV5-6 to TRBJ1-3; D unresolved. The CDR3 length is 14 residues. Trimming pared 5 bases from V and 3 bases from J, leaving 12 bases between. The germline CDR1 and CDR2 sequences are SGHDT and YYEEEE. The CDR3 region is CASSSRRGGNTIYF. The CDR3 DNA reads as TGTGCCAGCAGTTCACGACGGGGTGGAAACACCATATATTTT. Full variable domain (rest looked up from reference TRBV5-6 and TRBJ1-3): DAGVTQSPTHLIKTRGQQVTLRCSPKSGHDTVSWYQQALGQGPQFIFQYYEEEERQRGNFPDRFSGHQFPNYSSELNVNALLLGDSALYLCASSSRRGGNTIYFGEGSWLTVV.